The next 8 T cell receptor beta chains were all read from a single sample in a study of spatial heterogeneity in lung cancer. TCRdb itself ran the 5' RACE reads through MiXCR, one entry per CDR3 protein. Of fewer than 45,000 distinct CDR3 sequences listed, approximately 6.3% were seen once; the top ten hold about 39%. Specified time point: sample taken at primary tumor resection. Sequencing was performed on PBMCs, taken at surgery. The receptors shown here come from a female donor with early-stage non-small cell lung cancer.

The chain joins TRBV19 to TRBJ1-2; D is ambiguous. The CDR3 is 12 residues long. V dropped 8 bases and J dropped 6 bases, with 13 bases sitting between them. Germline CDR1 is LNHDA and CDR2 is SQIVND (reference sequence). The CDR3 region is CASAPDINGYTF. CDR3 DNA: TGTGCCAGTGCCCCGGATATTAATGGCTACACCTTC.

This clonotype was observed many times. The chain is built from TRBV7-2 and TRBJ2-5; 10 bases are a match to TRBD2. Germline loops: CDR1 SGHTA, CDR2 FQGNSA. The length of the CDR3 is 16 residues. J gave up 0 bases and V 3 bases, and 4 bases lay outside the gene matches. The CDR3 nucleotides read TGTGCCAGCAGCTTCCAAGCGGGGGGGCACCAAGAGACCCAGTACTTC. Its protein product is CASSFQAGGHQETQYF. Complete variable domain (other parts from reference TRBV7-2 and TRBJ2-5): GAGVSQSPSNKVTEKGKDVELRCDPISGHTALYWYRQSLGQGLEFLIYFQGNSAPDKSGLPSDRFSAERTGGSVSTLTIQRTQQEDSAVYLCASSFQAGGHQETQYFGPGTRLLVL.

In this sample, this clonotype turned up many times. The chain carries TRBV30 and TRBJ1-1, with 8 bases lining up with TRBD1. The CDR3 is 13 residues long. CDR1 GTSNPN and CDR2 SVGIG come from the germline V gene (reference sequence). The junction had 3 bases not matched to a gene; V was cut back by 3 bases and J by 3 bases. CDR3 region: CAWRGQGYTEAFF. As DNA, the CDR3 is TGTGCCTGGAGAGGACAGGGATACACTGAAGCTTTCTTT.

The rearrangement joins TRBV20-1 to TRBJ1-1; maybe TRBD1 (5 bases). The V and J ends lost 4 bases and 8 bases respectively, with 23 bases between them. Germline V CDR1 and CDR2: DFQATT, SNEGSKA (reference sequence). The CDR3 loop spans 15 amino acids. The CDR3 loop reads CSAKRAGTVRGEAFF. For the CDR3, the DNA is TGCAGTGCTAAGAGGGCCGGGACCGTCCGAGGCGAAGCTTTCTTT.

This clonotype was detected a few times. The V call is TRBV6-5, the J call TRBJ1-3, with D unclear. The CDR3 contains 17 residues. V lost 0 bases, J lost 0 bases, and 12 bases lay in between. In germline, CDR1 is MNHEY, CDR2 SVGAGI. The CDR3 here is CASSYSNSQNSGNTIYF. CDR3 bases: TGTGCCAGCAGTTACTCGAATTCTCAGAACTCTGGAAACACCATATATTTT.

In its sample, this clonotype was seen a few times. In this CDR3 the conserved last residue, phenylalanine or tryptophan, is missing, so a read error is likely. This rearrangement joins TRBV7-9 to TRBJ1-1; D gene ambiguous. V lost 5 bases to trimming and J lost 4 bases, with 14 bases between them. CDR3 length: 14 residues. Germline CDR1 and CDR2: SEHNR and FQNEAQ (reference sequence). The DNA for the CDR3 is TGTGCCAGCAGCGGACTGACTGGACTCACTGAAGCTTTCTTA. It specifies CASSGLTGLTEAFL.

This clonotype was detected a few times. The gene calls are TRBV20-1 and TRBJ1-4; no clear D gene. This CDR3 is 11 amino acids long. Germline CDR1 reads DFQATT; CDR2 reads SNEGSKA (reference sequence). V was cut by 5 bases and J by 4 bases, with 5 bases left in between. This CDR3 is CSAEDNEKLFF. The CDR3 DNA is TGCAGTGCTGAAGATAATGAAAAACTGTTTTTT.

This clonotype has only a few counts. The J gene is TRBJ2-1, the V gene TRBV6-2 or TRBV6-3; 8 bases align to TRBD2. The CDR3 is made up of 14 amino acids. J was trimmed by 8 bases and V by 2 bases; bases with no gene match: 5. Germline loops: CDR1 MNHEY, CDR2 SVGEGT. CDR3: CASSYRGGFDEQFF. As DNA, the CDR3 is TGTGCCAGCAGTTACCGGGGGGGGTTTGATGAGCAGTTCTTC.